A selection of T cell receptor beta chains follows, all from one sample in a study of cytomegalovirus exposure and HLA in healthy donors. Measured with immunoSEQ multiplex PCR; TCRdb has only the in-frame clones, and not every one. The sample lists about 140,000 clones; roughly a tenth were seen once. Sequencing used PBMCs. The receptors here all came from a male donor in good health and CMV-seronegative. CDR3s include the opening cysteine and the closing phenylalanine or tryptophan. Fields, in order: D gene, V gene, CDR3 length, clone size, J gene, CDR3 DNA, CDR3 protein. The D gene is left open where the match is weak. A row's size may be missing; if present it is once, few, many or a size class.

>TRBD2|TRBV28|15|few|TRBJ2-1
TGTGCCAGCAGTTCTAGCGGGGGGTACTACAATGAGCAGTTCTTC
CASSSSGGYYNEQFF
>NA|TRBV7-2|14|NA|TRBJ2-7
TGTGCCAGCAGCTTGGTAGGTTTACAGGGCGAGCAGTACTTC
CASSLVGLQGEQYF
>TRBD2|TRBV5-1|16|NA|TRBJ2-7
TGCGCCAGCAGCTCTTCCCCCGGCGGGAGTTCTAACGAGCAGTACTTC
CASSSSPGGSSNEQYF
>TRBD1|TRBV19|15|few|TRBJ1-4
TGTGCCAGTAGCGCGAGGGGGCGAACTAATGAAAAACTGTTTTTT
CASSARGRTNEKLFF
>TRBD1|TRBV5-1|15|NA|TRBJ1-4
TGCGCCAGCAGCTTCCGAGGACAGGGGGATGAAAAACTGTTTTTT
CASSFRGQGDEKLFF
>NA|TRBV27|14|few|TRBJ2-3
TGTGCCAGCAGTTTCCCGGGAATAACAGATACGCAGTATTTT
CASSFPGITDTQYF
>TRBD1|TRBV7-9|15|few|TRBJ2-1
TGTGCCAGCAGCCGTACAGGGGGTAGCGACAATGAGCAGTTCTTC
CASSRTGGSDNEQFF
>TRBD1|TRBV13|15|few|TRBJ1-2
TGTGCCAGCAGCTCCCCAACCAGGGGGCCCTATGGCTACACCTTC
CASSSPTRGPYGYTF
>TRBD2|TRBV19|15|NA|TRBJ2-7
TGTGCCAGTAGTATGGGGGGGGAACTCCCTTACGAGCAGTACTTC
CASSMGGELPYEQYF
>NA|TRBV7-3|17|few|TRBJ2-3
TGTGCCAGCAGCTTAACGTTCTCAGGGGCGCGGACAGATACGCAGTATTTT
CASSLTFSGARTDTQYF
>NA|TRBV25-1|12|NA|TRBJ1-1
TGTGCCAGCAGTGGCCCGGGGGCTGAAGCTTTCTTT
CASSGPGAEAFF
>NA|TRBV9|17|NA|TRBJ2-5
TGTGCCAGCAGCGTAGGAATCACTAGCCCGTTCCAAGAGACCCAGTACTTC
CASSVGITSPFQETQYF
>NA|TRBV6-1|15|few|TRBJ1-4
TGTGCCAGCAGTGAACAGGGGTCTCATAATGAAAAACTGTTTTTT
CASSEQGSHNEKLFF
>TRBD1|TRBV29-1|12|few|TRBJ1-2
TGCAGCGTTGACAGGGGGCTGGTTGGCTACACCTTC
CSVDRGLVGYTF
>NA|TRBV4-3|17|NA|TRBJ1-5
TGCGCCAGCAGCCAACGAGCCGGGGGGGGGCAGGATCAGCCCCAGCATTTT
CASSQRAGGGQDQPQHF
>NA|TRBV7-9|13|NA|TRBJ2-7
TGTGCCAGCAGCTTCGGAAGGGGCGACGAGCAGTACTTC
CASSFGRGDEQYF
>TRBD2|TRBV6-1|17|few|TRBJ2-7
TGTGCCAGCAGTGGGAAAAGAGTCGGGGGGAGCTCCTACGAGCAGTACTTC
CASSGKRVGGSSYEQYF
>TRBD1|TRBV11-1|15|few|TRBJ1-4
TGTGCCAGCAGCATCCGGACAGGTAGAAATGAAAAACTGTTTTTT
CASSIRTGRNEKLFF
>NA|TRBV2|16|few|TRBJ2-7
TGTGCCAGCAGTGAAGCCCCGACCGCTACGGACTCAGAGCAGTACTTC
CASSEAPTATDSEQYF
>NA|TRBV7-9|13|few|TRBJ2-5
TGTGCCAGCAGCCCGTCCGACCAAGAGACCCAGTACTTC
CASSPSDQETQYF
>NA|TRBV27|13|few|TRBJ1-2
TGTGCCAGCAGGGCCAGGGATAACTATGGCTACACCTTC
CASRARDNYGYTF
>NA|TRBV11-2|13|NA|TRBJ2-1
TGTGCCAGCAGCTTAGCGAGGTACAATGAGCAGTTCTTC
CASSLARYNEQFF
>NA|TRBV5-8|15|NA|TRBJ1-6
TGTGCCAGCAGCGGCGGGACCGCTGCCGGGACACCCCTCCACTTT
CASSGGTAAGTPLHF
>TRBD1|TRBV12-5|18|few|TRBJ1-1
TGTGCTAGTGGTTTCTCCTACGACAGGGGGGAAGTGAACACTGAAGCTTTCTTT
CASGFSYDRGEVNTEAFF
>TRBD1|TRBV9|16|few|TRBJ1-4
TGTGCCAGCAGCCCCTCCCGGACAGGCCTAATGAAAAACCTGTTTTTT
CASSPSRTGLMKNLFF
>NA|TRBV28|14|few|TRBJ2-1
TGTGCCAGCAGTTTTCTAGTTCCAGCTGGTGAGCAGTTCTTC
CASSFLVPAGEQFF
>TRBD2|TRBV6-5|13|NA|TRBJ2-5
TGTGCCAGCGTGGCAGCGGGAGCAGAGACCCAGTACTTC
CASVAAGAETQYF
>NA|TRBV6-4|13|few|TRBJ2-1
TGTGCCAGCAGTGACTCCCTCTACAATGAGCAGTTCTTC
CASSDSLYNEQFF
>TRBD2|TRBV7-3|17|NA|TRBJ2-7
TGTGCCAGCAGCTTAACAGGAGGGACTAGCGGGGTTTACGAGCAGTACTTC
CASSLTGGTSGVYEQYF
>NA|TRBV7-2|17|few|TRBJ1-2
TGTGCCAGCAGCTTAGGGGCAGCCCCAGGTTCTAACTATGGCTACACCTTC
CASSLGAAPGSNYGYTF